The clone carrying this T cell receptor (beta chain) appeared a few times. Trimming pared 5 bases from V and 2 bases from J, leaving 10 bases between. There are 13 residues in the CDR3. Looked up from germline, CDR1 is MNHEY and CDR2 is SVGAGI. The analysis used unsorted bulk bone marrow, not T-cell subsets. The sample is drawn from a study of hypomethylating agent response in myelodysplastic syndrome. TCRdb's copy holds only in-frame clones and misses some; the assay was immunoSEQ multiplex PCR. The table lists under 6,000 clones, roughly four fifths of them singletons. The receptor comes from a human donor with myelodysplastic syndrome. Sequences were derived from bone marrow, sampled before or after starting hypomethylating agent treatment for myelodysplastic syndrome (not recorded which). The J gene is TRBJ2-7, the V gene TRBV6-5; D perhaps matches TRBD2 (5 bases). The CDR3 protein is CASSDRGAYEQYF. The CDR3, as DNA: TGTGCCAGCAGTGACCGGGGAGCCTACGAGCAGTACTTC.